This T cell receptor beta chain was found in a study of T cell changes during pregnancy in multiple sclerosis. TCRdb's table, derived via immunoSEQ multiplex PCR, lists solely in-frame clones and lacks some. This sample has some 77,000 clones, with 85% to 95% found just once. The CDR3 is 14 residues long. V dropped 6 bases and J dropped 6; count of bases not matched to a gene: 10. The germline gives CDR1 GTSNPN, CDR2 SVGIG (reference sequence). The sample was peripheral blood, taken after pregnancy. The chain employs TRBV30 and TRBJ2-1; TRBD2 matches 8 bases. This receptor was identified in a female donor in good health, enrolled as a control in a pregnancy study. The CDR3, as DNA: TGTGCCTGCCTTCCGTCGGGAGGGGGCAATGAGCAGTTCTTC. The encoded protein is CACLPSGGGNEQFF. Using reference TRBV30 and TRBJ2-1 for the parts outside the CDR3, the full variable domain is SQTIHQWPATLVQPVGSPLSLECTVEGTSNPNLYWYRQAAGRGLQLLFYSVGIGQISSEVPQNLSASRPQDRQFILSSKKLLLSDSGFYLCACLPSGGGNEQFFGPGTRLTVL.